This is a list of T cell receptor beta chains from one sample in a study of neurological immune-mediated disorders. TCRdb re-derived calls from the 5' RACE reads in MiXCR, one entry per CDR3 protein. The top ten clones hold 1.5% to 2% of a sample with tens of thousands of distinct CDR3 sequences, approximately 3.9% of them seen once. The material sequenced was PBMCs. The source is a man aged 30 to 39 with multiple sclerosis. CDR3s include the opening cysteine and the closing phenylalanine or tryptophan. Each record gives: CDR3 length, J gene, V gene, D gene, clone size, CDR3 protein, CDR3 DNA. The D gene is left open where the match is weak. Rows give clone size only sometimes, using once, few, many, or a class for an expanded clone.

13,TRBJ1-1,TRBV9,-,many,CASSVGTNTEAFF,TGTGCCAGCAGCGTAGGAACGAACACTGAAGCTTTCTTT
14,TRBJ2-3,TRBV5-1,TRBD1,many,CASVQGASTDTQYF,TGCGCCAGCGTACAGGGGGCTAGCACAGATACGCAGTATTTT
17,TRBJ2-1,TRBV9,TRBD2,many,CASSVSGLALDYNEQFF,TGTGCCAGCAGCGTGAGTGGACTAGCTCTTGACTACAATGAGCAGTTCTTC
17,TRBJ1-1,TRBV18,-,-,CASTPPGREHGNTEAFF,TGTGCCAGCACACCACCCGGGAGAGAGCATGGGAACACTGAAGCTTTCTTT
12,TRBJ2-1,TRBV20-1,-,many,CSSGVSYNEQFF,TGCAGTTCGGGGGTCTCCTACAATGAGCAGTTCTTC
15,TRBJ2-7,TRBV25-1,-,-,CASSESTGMTYEQYF,TGTGCCAGCAGTGAATCAACAGGTATGACCTACGAGCAGTACTTC
14,TRBJ1-6,TRBV10-3,TRBD1,many,CAISEGTGRSPLHF,TGTGCCATCAGTGAGGGGACAGGGCGATCACCCCTCCACTTT
16,TRBJ2-3,TRBV5-1,TRBD2,many,CASSLRASGRPDTQYF,TGCGCCAGCAGCTTGAGGGCTAGCGGGAGACCAGATACGCAGTATTTT
12,TRBJ2-7,TRBV29-1,TRBD2,many,CSTAGEAYEQYF,TGCAGTACGGCGGGGGAAGCCTACGAGCAGTACTTC
14,TRBJ1-2,TRBV5-6,TRBD1,many,CATEQGDSNYGYTF,TGTGCCACTGAGCAGGGGGATTCTAACTATGGCTACACCTTC
13,TRBJ1-1,TRBV25-1,-,many,CASSEVGGIEAFF,TGTGCCAGCAGTGAAGTAGGGGGGATTGAAGCTTTCTTT
11,TRBJ2-1,TRBV5-1,-,many,CASSLDNEQFF,TGCGCCAGCAGCCTTGACAATGAGCAGTTCTTC
18,TRBJ1-3,TRBV25-1,-,many,CASSELYEGSTTGNTIYF,TGTGCCAGCAGTGAACTATATGAAGGGAGTACAACTGGAAACACCATATATTTT
14,TRBJ1-1,TRBV7-3,-,many,CASSLRQPNTEAFF,TGTGCCAGCAGCTTAAGACAGCCCAACACTGAAGCTTTCTTT
10,TRBJ1-1,TRBV20-1,-,many,CSAREEVAFF,TGCAGTGCTAGAGAGGAAGTAGCTTTCTTT
15,TRBJ1-1,TRBV7-2,-,many,CASSLAFDRNTEAFF,TGTGCCAGCAGCTTAGCGTTCGACAGGAACACTGAAGCTTTCTTT
14,TRBJ2-3,TRBV6-5,TRBD2,many,CATSPGLGTDTQYF,TGTGCCACCTCACCGGGACTAGGAACAGATACGCAGTATTTT
14,TRBJ2-7,TRBV4-1,TRBD1,-,CASSYTGDSYEQYF,TGCGCCAGCAGCTACACAGGGGACTCCTACGAGCAGTACTTC
16,TRBJ1-1,TRBV2,TRBD1,many,CASSAPGQGVNTEAFF,TGTGCCAGCAGTGCGCCGGGACAGGGGGTGAACACTGAAGCTTTCTTT
14,TRBJ2-7,TRBV7-6,-,many,CASGARWGSYEQYF,TGTGCCAGCGGGGCACGTTGGGGATCTTACGAGCAGTACTTC
15,TRBJ1-5,TRBV5-1,-,many,CASSYAGQLNQPQHF,TGCGCCAGCAGCTACGCAGGACAGCTCAATCAGCCCCAGCATTTT
12,TRBJ2-1,TRBV5-1,-,many,CASSPNFNEQFF,TGCGCCAGCAGCCCAAACTTCAATGAGCAGTTCTTC